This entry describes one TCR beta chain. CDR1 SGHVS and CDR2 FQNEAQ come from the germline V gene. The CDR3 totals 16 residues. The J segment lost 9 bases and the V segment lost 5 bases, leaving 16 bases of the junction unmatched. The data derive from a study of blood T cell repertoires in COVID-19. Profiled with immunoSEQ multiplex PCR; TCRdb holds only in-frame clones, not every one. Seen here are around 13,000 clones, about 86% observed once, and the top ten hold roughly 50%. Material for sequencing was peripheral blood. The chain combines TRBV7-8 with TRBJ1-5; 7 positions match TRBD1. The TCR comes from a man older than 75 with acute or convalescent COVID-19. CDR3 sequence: CASSPLTGPGVRPQHF. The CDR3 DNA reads TGTGCCAGCAGCCCACTGACAGGGCCGGGGGTTCGGCCCCAGCATTTT.